This TCR beta chain appears in the sequencing data of a study of yellow fever vaccine responses in identical twins. CDR1 and CDR2 from the germline V gene are LGHNA and YSLEER. Trimming removed 3 bases from V and 7 bases from J, with 12 bases in between. The CDR3 consists of 14 residues. Study-wide findings and caveats: Reportedly, twins showed a vaccine T cell response that looked partly convergent and partly personalized.

TCRdb analysed the RT-PCR reads with MiXCR anew, one entry per CDR3 protein. The repertoire holds over 3,000 distinct CDR3 sequences, with nearly 90% as singletons. This clonotype was picked up a small number of times. Its antigen is not known. The sequence was obtained from a woman between 18 and 29 years old who received the yellow fever vaccine. Sample: T cells from blood (PBMCs), unsorted or a sorted subset (not recorded which), taken before or after yellow fever vaccination (not recorded which). The chain links TRBV4-3 to TRBJ1-4; D is ambiguous. CDR3 amino acids: CASSHLSPSEKLFF. In DNA form, the CDR3 reads TGCGCCAGCAGCCACTTAAGTCCTTCTGAAAAACTGTTTTTT.